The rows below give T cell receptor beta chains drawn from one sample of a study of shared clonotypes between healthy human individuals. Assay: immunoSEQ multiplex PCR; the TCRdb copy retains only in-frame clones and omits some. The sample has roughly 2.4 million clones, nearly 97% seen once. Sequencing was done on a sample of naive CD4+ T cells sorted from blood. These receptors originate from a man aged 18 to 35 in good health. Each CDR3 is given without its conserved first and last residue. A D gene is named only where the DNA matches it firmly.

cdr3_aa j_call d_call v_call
ASSYGTNSGNTRNTIY TRBJ1-3 - TRBV19
ASSEVQGRSGANVLT TRBJ2-6 - TRBV25-1
ASAGLTTYEQY TRBJ2-7 - TRBV25-1
ASSQGLAGGLAKNIQY TRBJ2-4 TRBD2 TRBV4-1
ASRAWRTTNEKLF TRBJ1-4 - TRBV6-1
ASSREASGNTIY TRBJ1-3 - TRBV6-6
SVEDPANEKLF TRBJ1-4 - TRBV29-1
ASSQQAGENIQY TRBJ2-4 TRBD2 TRBV4-1
ASSAGAYYEQY TRBJ2-7 - TRBV14
ASSVGPVQETQY TRBJ2-5 - TRBV9
AVWGGDRGTDTQY TRBJ2-3 TRBD2 TRBV6-5
ASSPTGGSNQPQH TRBJ1-5 TRBD1 TRBV27
ASGRQATYEQY TRBJ2-7 - TRBV6-1
ASSLNRDSPTDTQY TRBJ2-3 - TRBV11-3
ASSDLRSGELF TRBJ2-2 - TRBV10-1
SVSRGTEAF TRBJ1-1 TRBD1 TRBV29-1
ASSYAGTPSYEQY TRBJ2-7 - TRBV5-6
ASSAGSGYT TRBJ1-2 - TRBV9
SATSGSSEQY TRBJ2-7 TRBD2 TRBV29-1
ASSPVSPRGELF TRBJ2-2 - TRBV11-2
ASSVRLGNTEAF TRBJ1-1 - TRBV7-2
ASSGINGETQY TRBJ2-5 - TRBV4-1
AAHREGNYGYT TRBJ1-2 - TRBV6-5
ASSLNPRNEQF TRBJ2-1 - TRBV7-2
ASSILVYEQY TRBJ2-7 - TRBV19
ASSLVGYQETQY TRBJ2-5 - TRBV7-7
ASSQVVGPNLEQY TRBJ2-7 - TRBV4-3
ASSHHWDNSYEQY TRBJ2-7 - TRBV4-1
ASSLVPGATGNTIY TRBJ1-3 - TRBV7-2
ASSSPPGSQY TRBJ2-5 - TRBV7-2
ASSREPGDGYT TRBJ1-2 - TRBV4-1
SARGAGTGNTIY TRBJ1-3 - TRBV29-1
ASSTVTNTGELF TRBJ2-2 - TRBV18
ASSLTGWDNEQF TRBJ2-1 - TRBV19
ASSSPSGKQY TRBJ2-7 TRBD2 TRBV6-5
ASSLNPPPDRGEQY TRBJ2-7 TRBD1 TRBV27
ASSPRQGTEAF TRBJ1-1 TRBD1 TRBV7-8
ASRGTFQETQY TRBJ2-5 - TRBV5-1
ASSLQPGRGNTEAF TRBJ1-1 - TRBV28
ASEGQGANSGTEAF TRBJ1-1 - TRBV28
ASSSTSENEQF TRBJ2-1 - TRBV5-1
ASSPREGGHEQY TRBJ2-7 TRBD2 TRBV6-6
ASSGVPPTTYEQY TRBJ2-7 - TRBV10-2
ASSGSGQGNLGYT TRBJ1-2 TRBD1 TRBV19
ASSLGSGSLYEQY TRBJ2-7 TRBD2 TRBV5-1
ASAVDRGRGDTQY TRBJ2-3 TRBD1 TRBV9
ASSLGRNYRGTGELF TRBJ2-2 - TRBV5-1
ASSPRGAGGIKYNEQF TRBJ2-1 TRBD2 TRBV27
ASSATLSTDTQY TRBJ2-3 - TRBV7-2
ASSIAARANYGYT TRBJ1-2 - TRBV19
ASSSYLAGGSTGELF TRBJ2-2 TRBD2 TRBV4-3
ASSLSPAGGTEQF TRBJ2-1 TRBD2 TRBV11-2
ASSLVLGGQGSSYEQY TRBJ2-7 TRBD1 TRBV11-2
ASRPAPGGGADTQY TRBJ2-3 TRBD2 TRBV7-2
ASSGGTGPGTGELF TRBJ2-2 TRBD1 TRBV9
ASSSLATGNTEAF TRBJ1-1 - TRBV7-2
ASSSSLETDTQY TRBJ2-3 - TRBV5-1
AWGRTSFRGPLSNQPQH TRBJ1-5 TRBD1 TRBV30